One and the same sample provided the 10 T cell receptor beta chains below, sequenced in a study of blood T cells in healthy people across ages (dated by TCRdb to the mid-2010s). The library relied on 5' RACE. Sequencing used an Illumina HiSeq 2500. A second roughly 6 to 12 cycle PCR used a sample-barcoded 5' primer and a J-beta primer mix. TCRdb reworked the public reads: Q25 trimming with fastp, MiXCR clone assembly, productive beta chains retained. Under each unique CDR3 protein, matching rows form one entry showing the most common genes and DNA. The sample has around 1.5 million distinct CDR3 sequences on record, 55% to 75% of them singletons. Under 8.5% of the sample is taken by the ten largest. The sequenced sample was blood. The source is a man younger than 30 in good health.

The V and J genes are TRBV6-2 or TRBV6-3 and TRBJ2-7, with D possibly being TRBD1 (6 bases). There are 12 residues in the CDR3. V was trimmed by 7 bases and J by 2 bases, leaving 9 bases between them. CDR1 is MNHEY, CDR2 SVGEGT, per germline. The DNA for the CDR3 is TGTGCCAGCACCGGGACAACCTACGAGCAGTACTTC. This gives the protein CASTGTTYEQYF.

The CDR3 coding sequence is TGTGCCAGCAGTCGGGGTAGTTACACCGGGGAGCTGTTTTTT. As protein: CASSRGSYTGELFF. The chain combines TRBV27 with TRBJ2-2; D perhaps matches TRBD2 (5 bases). Deletions cut 5 bases from V and 3 bases from J, with 10 bases between. This CDR3 spans 14 amino acids. CDR1 is MNHEY and CDR2 is SMNVEV in the germline V gene (reference sequence).

This rearrangement joins TRBV29-1 to TRBJ2-5, with 10 bases that match TRBD2. CDR1 SQVTM and CDR2 ANQGSEA come from the germline V gene. This CDR3 has 15 residues. With V trimmed by 5 bases and J by 5 bases, 11 bases remained unmatched. CDR3 amino acids: CSVRTSGARGETQYF. The DNA for the CDR3 is TGCAGCGTTCGGACTAGCGGAGCAAGGGGGGAGACCCAGTACTTC.

Concerning this clonotype: The junction and the germline gene differ at one end; a read error may be behind it. The CDR3, as DNA: TGTGCCAGCAGCCCCCGATCTGATGGCTACGCCTTC. Translated, it gives CASSPRSDGYAF. The chain uses TRBV28 and TRBJ1-2; no clear D gene. The CDR3 loop spans 12 amino acids. Germline CDR1 reads MDHEN; CDR2 reads SYDVKM.

The chain employs TRBV7-9 and TRBJ1-2, with no clear D. The CDR3 covers 15 residues. Germline V CDR1 and CDR2: SEHNR, FQNEAQ (reference sequence). Trimming shortened V by 2 bases and J by 8 bases, and 18 bases separated the two germline ends. The DNA for the CDR3 is TGTGCCAGCAGCTTATCGGGCTTTCTGAACGGAGGCTACACCTTC. Its protein is CASSLSGFLNGGYTF.

The chain is built from TRBV5-1 and TRBJ2-5; D is perhaps TRBD2 (6 bases). CDR3 length: 16 residues. The V gene lost 3 bases and the J gene lost 1 base, with 16 bases spanning the gap. The germline V gene encodes CDR1 SGHRS and CDR2 YFSETQ. The chain's CDR3 is CASSWGTGGIQETQYF. In DNA form, the CDR3 reads TGCGCCAGCAGCTGGGGGACTGGAGGTATCCAAGAGACCCAGTACTTC.

This clonotype was counted between two and nine times. J is TRBJ1-5 and V is TRBV6-6, with TRBD1 as a possible D gene (5 bases). V was trimmed by 5 bases and J by 5 bases, leaving 10 bases between them. This CDR3 comprises 13 residues. Germline V gene data show CDR1 as MNHNY and CDR2 as SVGAGI (reference sequence). The DNA of the CDR3 is TGTGCCAGCAGTACTGGGGGAGATCAGCCCCAGCATTTT. Translating gives CASSTGGDQPQHF.

The V call is TRBV5-1, the J call TRBJ2-3; D call uncertain. The CDR3 is 15 residues long. Germline CDR1 SGHRS, CDR2 YFSETQ. Trimming took 0 bases from V and 0 from J, leaving 8 bases between them. The CDR3 spells CASSLELASTDTQYF. The DNA of the CDR3 is TGCGCCAGCAGCTTGGAATTAGCTAGCACAGATACGCAGTATTTT.

This chain joins TRBV29-1 and TRBJ2-1, with 7 nucleotides matching TRBD2. J gave up 1 base and V 2 bases, and 8 bases lay outside the gene matches. This CDR3 comprises 16 residues. Germline-derived CDR1 and CDR2 are SQVTM and ANQGSEA. The CDR3 sequence: CSVEMGGRTSYNEQFF. In nucleotides, the CDR3 is TGCAGCGTTGAAATGGGCGGGAGAACGTCCTACAATGAGCAGTTCTTC.

The V gene is TRBV20-1, the J gene TRBJ1-4, with D possibly TRBD1 on 5 matching bases. The CDR3 totals 13 residues. The germline V and J ends were trimmed by 4 bases and 0 bases, with 6 bases remaining between them. Germline-derived CDR1 and CDR2 are DFQATT and SNEGSKA (reference sequence). The DNA for the CDR3 is TGCAGTGCTAAGACAGCAACTAATGAAAAACTGTTTTTT. Protein: CSAKTATNEKLFF.